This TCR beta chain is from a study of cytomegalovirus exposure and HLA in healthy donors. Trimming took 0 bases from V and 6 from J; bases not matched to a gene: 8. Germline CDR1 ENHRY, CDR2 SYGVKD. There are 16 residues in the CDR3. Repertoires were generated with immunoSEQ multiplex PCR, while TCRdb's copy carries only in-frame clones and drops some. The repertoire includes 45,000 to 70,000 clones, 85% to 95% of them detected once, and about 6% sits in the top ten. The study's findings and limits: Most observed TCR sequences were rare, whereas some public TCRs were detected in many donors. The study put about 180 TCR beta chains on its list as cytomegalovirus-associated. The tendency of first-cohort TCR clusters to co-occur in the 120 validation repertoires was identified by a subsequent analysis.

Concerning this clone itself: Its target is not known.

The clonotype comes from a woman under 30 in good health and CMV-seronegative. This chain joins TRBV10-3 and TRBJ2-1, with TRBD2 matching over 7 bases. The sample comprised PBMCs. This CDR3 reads CAISESQRDRGNEQFF. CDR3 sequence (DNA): TGTGCCATCAGTGAGTCCCAGCGGGATCGCGGCAATGAGCAGTTCTTC.